The 7 T cell receptor beta chains reported below all come from one sample, sequenced in a study of blood T cell repertoires in COVID-19. Profiled with immunoSEQ multiplex PCR; TCRdb holds only in-frame clones, not every one. The sample gives hundreds of thousands of clones, roughly 85% of which show up once; 4.5% to 5.5% is in the top ten. Sequencing used peripheral blood. These receptor sequences come from a man in his fifties with active or convalescent COVID-19.

This chain links TRBV7-9 with TRBJ1-3; TRBD1 agrees at 7 bases. Trimming removed 5 bases from V and 0 bases from J; junction bases left unmatched: 4. Per the germline V gene, CDR1 is SEHNR and CDR2 is FQNEAQ (reference sequence). The CDR3 consists of 15 residues. CDR3 region: CASSQGQSSGNTIYF. The CDR3 DNA sequence: TGTGCCAGCAGCCAGGGACAGAGCTCTGGAAACACCATATATTTT.

J is TRBJ1-6 and V is TRBV30; D unclear. The CDR3 consists of 14 residues. CDR1 and CDR2 (germline): GTSNPN, SVGIG (reference sequence). The ends were cut back, 0 bases at V and 8 bases at J, with 11 bases in the middle. CDR3 in DNA: TGTGCCTGGAGTGTCGTCGGCGGTGATTCACCCCTCCACTTT. This encodes CAWSVVGGDSPLHF.

This clone was picked up many times. V gene TRBV3-1 (or the pseudogene TRBV3-2) combines with J gene TRBJ1-2; the match to TRBD1 covers 10 bases. V dropped 3 bases and J dropped 2; count of bases not matched to a gene: 3. CDR3 length: 15 residues. Germline CDR1 LGHDT, CDR2 YNNKEL (reference sequence). CDR3 DNA sequence: TGTGCCAGCAGCCACGGGGACAGGGGCAACTATGGCTACACCTTC. Translating gives CASSHGDRGNYGYTF.

V gene TRBV2 combines with J gene TRBJ2-4; a weak D match, TRBD1 (5 bases). V lost 1 base and J 12 bases, leaving 16 bases between the germline ends. CDR1 SNHLY and CDR2 FYNNEI come from the germline V gene. This CDR3 has 14 residues. CDR3 protein: CASSEEARGSSQYF. CDR3 sequence (DNA): TGTGCCAGCAGTGAAGAGGCAAGGGGTAGCTCTCAGTACTTC. Full variable domain (missing parts from reference TRBV2 and TRBJ2-4): EPEVTQTPSHQVTQMGQEVILRCVPISNHLYFYWYRQILGQKVEFLVSFYNNEISEKSEIFDDQFSVERPDGSNFTLKIRSTKLEDSAMYFCASSEEARGSSQYFGAGTRLSVL.

V and J are TRBV5-1 and TRBJ2-5, with a tentative D call TRBD2 (5 bases). The germline CDR1 and CDR2 sequences are SGHRS and YFSETQ. With 0 bases removed from V and 5 bases from J, the gap between germline ends came to 14 bases. This CDR3 is built from 15 residues. CDR3 DNA sequence: TGCGCCAGCAGCTTGGGAGTGGGAGAGTCCGAGACCCAGTACTTC. It encodes CASSLGVGESETQYF.

The genes are TRBV6-1 and TRBJ2-2; 7 bases match TRBD1. Germline-derived CDR1 and CDR2 are MNHNS and SASEGT. V dropped 1 base and J dropped 0; count of bases not matched to a gene: 5. The CDR3 is made up of 17 amino acids. DNA for the CDR3: TGTGCCAGCAGTGAAGGGGCAGGGGGAGCGAACACCGGGGAGCTGTTTTTT. Amino acids: CASSEGAGGANTGELFF.

The J gene is TRBJ1-3, the V gene TRBV28; a possible D gene is TRBD1 (5 bases). Trimming took 10 bases from V and 2 from J, leaving 15 bases between them. Germline V gene sequence: CDR1 MDHEN, CDR2 SYDVKM. The CDR3 sequence is 14 residues long. The CDR3 protein is CATTSGVTGNTIYF. CDR3 nucleotides: TGTGCCACCACCTCGGGGGTCACTGGAAACACCATATATTTT.